Shown below are 10 T cell receptor beta chains from a single sample sequenced in a study of vaccination and CD4 T cells after COVID-19. Time point here: late sampling 161 to 241 days after vaccination in three convalescent patients. TCRdb reanalysed the PCR reads using MiXCR and keeps one entry per CDR3 protein. The sample yields 25,000 to 35,000 distinct CDR3 sequences, roughly 50% seen once. Sample: CD4+ T cells from blood, taken about 7 months after SARS-CoV-2 vaccination. The receptors were gathered from a human donor who had recovered from COVID-19.

This clonotype was detected a few times. This chain connects TRBV20-1 to TRBJ2-3, with no clear D. This CDR3 contains 16 residues. Germline loops: CDR1 DFQATT, CDR2 SNEGSKA (reference sequence). The ends were cut back, 3 bases at V and 1 base at J, with 17 bases in the middle. The CDR3 reads CSARLTAQWGTDTQYF. In DNA form, the CDR3 reads TGCAGTGCTAGGTTGACTGCCCAGTGGGGCACAGATACGCAGTATTTT.

This chain links TRBV28 with TRBJ2-3; tentative D call: TRBD2 (6 bases). The CDR3 has 16 residues. The V gene's germline CDR1 is MDHEN and CDR2 SYDVKM. The V gene lost 2 bases and the J gene lost 2 bases, with 14 bases spanning the gap. This chain's CDR3 is CASSLTFSGVTDTQYF. The CDR3, as DNA: TGTGCCAGCAGTTTAACGTTTAGCGGAGTCACAGATACGCAGTATTTT.

CDR3 protein: CSAIKTTGAVNYGYTF. The DNA for the CDR3 is TGCAGTGCTATTAAGACAACTGGGGCCGTTAACTATGGCTACACCTTC. This rearrangement joins TRBV20-1 to TRBJ1-2, with D perhaps matching TRBD1 (5 bases). Trimming took off 4 bases at V and 1 base at J, with 19 bases between the two ends. The CDR3 spans 16 residues. Germline CDR1 reads DFQATT; CDR2 reads SNEGSKA (reference sequence).

This clonotype was picked up a small number of times. The CDR3 reads CASGSGRAAGELFF. The CDR3 DNA is TGTGCCAGCGGTAGCGGGAGGGCCGCCGGGGAGCTGTTTTTT. The rearrangement links TRBV9 to TRBJ2-2; 11 bases are shared with TRBD2. Germline CDR1 and CDR2: SGDLS and YYNGEE. This CDR3 has 14 amino acids. V gave up 7 bases and J gave up 6 bases; unmatched junction bases: 5.

The V call is TRBV7-9, the J call TRBJ2-7; 11 nucleotides match TRBD2. Trimming at V came to 4 bases and at J to 2 bases, leaving 28 bases not matched to a gene. The germline V gene encodes CDR1 SEHNR and CDR2 FQNEAQ (reference sequence). The CDR3 is made up of 23 amino acids. This CDR3 reads CASSSAPAVAGGNLPLGTYEQYF. Written as DNA, the CDR3 is TGTGCCAGCAGCTCAGCACCCGCGGTAGCGGGAGGGAACCTACCTCTTGGGACCTACGAGCAGTACTTC. The whole variable domain, filled in from reference TRBV7-9 and TRBJ2-7, reads DTGVSQNPRHKITKRGQNVTFRCDPISEHNRLYWYRQTLGQGPEFLTYFQNEAQLEKSRLLSDRFSAERPKGSFSTLEIQRTEQGDSAMYLCASSSAPAVAGGNLPLGTYEQYFGPGTRLTVT.

This clonotype showed up just a few times. The rearrangement links TRBV6-1 to TRBJ1-5; no firm D call. The CDR3 consists of 14 residues. Germline assignment: CDR1 MNHNS and CDR2 SASEGT. Deletions cut 4 bases from V and 3 bases from J, with 10 bases between. CDR3 coding DNA: TGTGCCAGCAGTGGGCCGAGCACCAATCAGCCCCAGCATTTT. Translating it yields CASSGPSTNQPQHF.

The chain recombines TRBV19 with TRBJ2-2, with unresolved D. Germline V gene data show CDR1 as LNHDA and CDR2 as SQIVND (reference sequence). V lost 6 bases and J 0 bases, leaving 11 bases between the germline ends. The CDR3 is 15 amino acids. The CDR3 DNA is TGTGCCAGTAGGAAACCCTACCCGAACACCGGGGAGCTGTTTTTT. As protein: CASRKPYPNTGELFF.

The chain employs TRBV28 and TRBJ1-1; a weak D match, TRBD1 (5 bases). This CDR3 contains 17 residues. The germline V gene encodes CDR1 MDHEN and CDR2 SYDVKM. Trimming stripped 4 bases from V and 0 bases from J, with 18 bases between. CDR3 coding DNA: TGTGCCAGCAGTTCTAGGGTAGGGGTTAATCTGAACACTGAAGCTTTCTTT. It codes for CASSSRVGVNLNTEAFF.

The V gene is TRBV28, the J gene TRBJ2-3; the D is unclear. The germline CDR1 and CDR2 sequences are MDHEN and SYDVKM. Trimming shortened V by 9 bases and J by 4 bases, and 23 bases separated the two germline ends. This CDR3 spans 16 amino acids. The CDR3 DNA reads TGTGCCAGTCCCCCCCCTGGCGGCAGTGGTCCAGATACGCAGTATTTT. It codes for CASPPPGGSGPDTQYF.

V is TRBV7-6 and J is TRBJ1-1; D unresolved. Germline loops: CDR1 SGHVS, CDR2 FNYEAQ. V lost 1 base to trimming and J lost 1 base, with 10 bases between them. The CDR3 runs 15 residues. The CDR3 is CASSLGASPNTEAFF. CDR3 nucleotide sequence: TGTGCCAGCAGCTTAGGGGCCTCACCGAACACTGAAGCTTTCTTT.